A selection of T cell receptor beta chains follows, all from one sample in a study of glioma-infiltrating T cells after dendritic cell vaccination. The assay was immunoSEQ multiplex PCR, and TCRdb's table has in-frame clones only and misses some. This table holds roughly 85,000 clones, 75% to 90% found once. The sequencing here drew on blood, taken after dendritic cell vaccination. The source is a human donor with glioblastoma. The CDR3 runs from the conserved cysteine through the conserved F or W.

V,J,CDR3
TRBV9,TRBJ2-6,CASSTSGRAAGANVLTF
TRBV27,TRBJ2-7,CASSLQGSHYEQYF
TRBV23-1,TRBJ1-1,CASSQRQGRTEAFF
TRBV6-5,TRBJ2-2,CASSLSQGNTGELFF
TRBV11-2,TRBJ1-5,CASSLAAGSHNQPQHF
TRBV6-5,TRBJ2-3,CASSNEGLGITQYF
TRBV15,TRBJ2-7,CATSRYSSYEQYF
TRBV6-1,TRBJ1-6,CASSVGQNSPLHF
TRBV18,TRBJ2-2,CASSPPSRAGELFF
TRBV5-6,TRBJ2-5,CASSLKSKVRAQETQYF
TRBV4-1,TRBJ2-3,CASSQDSGLAGVDTQYF
TRBV14,TRBJ2-3,CASSQERAGGRGTQYF